This T cell receptor (beta chain) was sequenced during a study of PD-1 blockade in classical Hodgkin lymphoma. The data were produced by immunoSEQ multiplex PCR, yet TCRdb's version contains in-frame clones alone and is incomplete. The data contain about 54,000 clones, roughly 90% of them singletons. Relapse after autologous stem cell transplantation occurred in every patient, and brentuximab vedotin exposure varied. V lost 7 bases, J lost 9 bases, and 13 bases lay in between. Germline-derived CDR1 and CDR2 are SEHNR and FQNEAQ (reference sequence). The CDR3 runs to 12 residues. Source: peripheral blood mononuclear cells (PBMCs), taken before the second cycle of nivolumab. The origin of this receptor is a human donor with classical Hodgkin lymphoma. V usage is TRBV7-9 and J usage is TRBJ2-1; TRBD2 might be the D (6 bases). CDR3 sequence: CASTTSTGEQFF. Here the CDR3 DNA reads TGTGCCAGCACGACTAGTACCGGTGAGCAGTTCTTC.